This T cell receptor beta chain was sequenced during a study of cytomegalovirus exposure and HLA in healthy donors. General observations from the study: The study labeled more than 150 TCR beta chains cytomegalovirus-associated. According to an earlier analysis, most TCR beta V segments yielded productive rearrangements about 87% or about 30% of the time.

This clone was observed a single time. Its antigen remains unidentified. Other DNA sequences in the sample encode the same CDR3. CDR1 and CDR2 from the germline V gene are SGHRS and YFSETQ. Germline trimming cut 4 bases from V and 4 bases from J; bases unmatched to any gene: 3. The CDR3 spans 14 residues. The PCR had 60 Vbeta and 13 Jbeta primers. TCRdb's table, derived via immunoSEQ multiplex PCR, lists solely in-frame clones and lacks some. The repertoire holds 100,000 or so clones, about 83% seen once, with under 3.5% in the top ten. This sequence originates from a female donor in good health and CMV-seronegative. The chain links TRBV5-1 to TRBJ2-7, with TRBD1 matching 12 bases. Sequencing was done on a sample of PBMCs. CDR3 sequence (DNA): TGCGCCAGCAGCCCGGGACAGGGGGCATACGAGCAGTACTTC. Encoded protein: CASSPGQGAYEQYF.